The next 9 T cell receptor beta chains were all read from a single sample in a study of T-cell reconstitution after alpha-beta-depleted transplantation in children. Preparation of the TCRbeta library involved a method that used unique molecular identifiers. TCRdb reanalysed the PCR reads using MiXCR and keeps one entry per CDR3 protein. The sample has nearly 550,000 distinct CDR3 sequences, around 18% seen once; the top ten hold 3% to 4%. The input for sequencing was PBMCs from the stem cell graft donor, taken from the stem cell graft. The receptors were gathered from a human donor who donated a stem cell graft to a child with acute lymphoblastic leukemia.

This clonotype was found a few times. J is TRBJ1-1 and V is TRBV5-1, with 7 bases fitting TRBD1. V lost 4 bases and J lost 6; bases outside the gene matches: 9. The CDR3 consists of 14 residues. Germline V gene data show CDR1 as SGHRS and CDR2 as YFSETQ. The CDR3 loop reads CASSGLDRASEAFF. The DNA for the CDR3 is TGCGCCAGCAGCGGCCTAGACAGGGCCTCTGAAGCTTTCTTT. Full variable domain (remainder filled in from reference TRBV5-1 and TRBJ1-1): KAGVTQTPRYLIKTRGQQVTLSCSPISGHRSVSWYQQTPGQGLQFLFEYFSETQRNKGNFPGRFSGRQFSNSRSEMNVSTLELGDSALYLCASSGLDRASEAFFGQGTRLTVV.

The rearrangement joins TRBV15 to TRBJ1-3, with TRBD1 matching over 7 bases. This CDR3 has 16 amino acids. Unmatched junction bases numbered 12, after V lost 8 bases and J lost 2 bases. The germline CDR1 and CDR2 sequences are LNHNV and YYDKDF (reference sequence). In nucleotides, the CDR3 is TGTGCCACCGCCCCAATCGACAGGGCTCCTGGAAACACCATATATTTT. Translation: CATAPIDRAPGNTIYF.

The chain recombines TRBV5-8 with TRBJ2-3; 8 bases agree with TRBD2. J was trimmed by 2 bases and V by 4 bases; bases with no gene match: 12. The CDR3 is 17 residues long. From germline, CDR1 is SGHTS and CDR2 YDEGEE. CDR3 nucleotides: TGTGCCAGCAGCCGGGGCCAGGTAGCGGGAAACACAGATACGCAGTATTTT. Protein product: CASSRGQVAGNTDTQYF.

The DNA for the CDR3 is TGCAGTGCTATGTACAGGGAGGACTATGGCTACACCTTC. Protein sequence: CSAMYREDYGYTF. The J gene is TRBJ1-2, the V gene TRBV20-1, with D possibly being TRBD1 (6 bases). V was trimmed by 4 bases and J by 3 bases, leaving 12 bases between them. Looked up from germline, CDR1 is DFQATT and CDR2 is SNEGSKA (reference sequence). CDR3 size: 13 residues.

This chain links TRBV5-5 with TRBJ2-1; D is unresolved. V shed 4 bases and J shed 0 bases, with 17 bases lying between them. The germline CDR1 and CDR2 sequences are SGHKS and YYEKEE (reference sequence). CDR3 length equals 17 residues. The CDR3, as DNA: TGTGCCAGCAGCATGGGGTTTAGCTGGGACTCCTACAATGAGCAGTTCTTC. Translating it yields CASSMGFSWDSYNEQFF.

This clonotype has a handful of counts. This rearrangement joins TRBV28 to TRBJ2-1, with 12 nucleotides matching TRBD2. The germline gives CDR1 MDHEN, CDR2 SYDVKM. There are 16 residues in the CDR3. Trimming took 1 base from V and 7 from J; bases not matched to a gene: 5. The CDR3 region is CASSLFSSGRGNEQFF. Here the CDR3 DNA reads TGTGCCAGCAGTTTATTCTCTAGCGGGAGGGGGAATGAGCAGTTCTTC.

V is TRBV18 and J is TRBJ2-1, with D possibly TRBD1 on 5 matching bases. With 2 bases removed from V and 9 bases from J, the gap between germline ends came to 20 bases. The germline V gene encodes CDR1 KGHSH and CDR2 LQKENI. The CDR3 consists of 16 residues. CDR3 coding DNA: TGTGCCAGCTCACCAGGGGCGTCATGGGGCGTTGCTGAGCAGTTCTTC. Residues: CASSPGASWGVAEQFF.

This clonotype was recorded a few times. The V gene is TRBV9, the J gene TRBJ2-7; 11 bases line up with TRBD1. J gave up 2 bases and V 3 bases, and 4 bases lay outside the gene matches. The CDR3 has 15 residues. In germline, CDR1 is SGDLS, CDR2 YYNGEE. The chain's CDR3 is CASSAWTGGAYEQYF. In nucleotides, the CDR3 is TGTGCCAGCAGCGCCTGGACAGGGGGCGCCTACGAGCAGTACTTC.

This clonotype was counted ten times or more. The chain uses TRBV9 and TRBJ2-3; unclear D gene. CDR3 size: 14 residues. CDR1 and CDR2 (germline): SGDLS, YYNGEE. V was shortened by 0 bases and J by 3 bases, with 8 bases between the two germline ends. The DNA for the CDR3 is TGTGCCAGCAGCGTAGGAATCGCGACAGATACGCAGTATTTT. As protein: CASSVGIATDTQYF.